The sequence of this T cell receptor (beta chain) was determined in a study of cytomegalovirus exposure and HLA in healthy donors (dated by TCRdb to 2016 to 2017). Study-wide context: An earlier analysis of approximately 640 of the donors reported 250 to 300 Gb of sequence data and some 120 million unique TCR beta sequences from some 180 million T cells. Along with the approximately 600-subject first cohort, a separate validation cohort of approximately 110 different subjects was used. In the later analysis, no new phenotypic data were used to find candidate immune exposures; instead, reliance was placed on TCR beta sequences and their occurrence across donors. HLA typing included class I and class II loci at four-digit resolution. Donor age, sex, ethnicity and CMV serostatus were compiled together with the repertoire data. The number of typed donors differed by locus: about 620-630 for A, B, C, DRB1 and DQB1; approximately 530 for DQA1; roughly 600 for DPA1; and about 450 for DPB1. The T cell repertoires of 670 or so subjects were profiled by immunosequencing and related to cytomegalovirus serostatus. On average, roughly 250,000 unique TCR beta nucleotide sequences were sequenced per donor among a few hundred genotyped donors of the cohort, with roughly 18% of those sequences being non-productive. To predict cytomegalovirus infection status, the study combined high-throughput TCR immunosequencing, statistical association of individual TCRs with disease status, and machine learning. The study aimed to test whether cataloging public T cell receptors could reveal signatures of past pathogen exposure. Five DR-DQ haplotypes were treated as single units for association and clustering because of strong linkage in the cohort. Of the 300 to 450 genotyped donors, 65% to 90% were placed in the genetic ancestry cluster associated with self-reported Caucasian donors. Genome-wide SNP genotypes for about three fifths of the roughly 700 donors were used in a later genetic analysis, which treated that subset as a discovery cohort. To decide whether each TCR beta V gene segment behaved as functional or pseudogenic, an earlier analysis of over 500 of the donors relied on high-throughput TCR beta sequencing. To study patterns of TCR occurrence, a later analysis re-analyzed previously published TCR beta repertoires from around 700 donors and added high-resolution HLA genotyping. Every repertoire in the discovery cohort had been generated on one and the same sequencing platform. About 330 gigabases of sequencing data and 70 million to 95 million unique TCR sequences made up an early release that covered several hundred HLA-typed donors.

The cohort comprised some 700 healthy bone marrow donors. All cohort members were sampled while nominally healthy, although unrecorded immune exposures were likely present. The donor was CMV seronegative and was included in the group of approximately 350 seronegative cohort members. Each donor provided a peripheral blood sample, and peripheral blood mononuclear cells were used for TCR beta sequencing. Genomic DNA was extracted from the blood cell samples with the Qiagen DNeasy Blood Extraction Kit. Here V drops 1 base and J drops 3 bases, and the junction holds 14 bases not matched to any gene. The CDR3 goes from the cysteine to the phenylalanine over 19 residues. The sequence is cut down to CDR3 DNA, 57 bases in frame from base 1. CDR1 is given as SGHVT and CDR2 as SQSDAQ, both from the germline V gene. Library preparation employed the immunoSEQ multiplex PCR assay. A mixture of 60 forward primers for TCR Vbeta segments and 13 reverse primers for TCR Jbeta segments was used in the multiplex PCR. Amplification of the CDR3 region of rearranged TCR beta genes was performed with a multiplex PCR assay on genomic DNA. Amplified TCR beta libraries were sequenced as 87-base-pair reads on the Illumina HiSeq System. In the source study's methods: A later analysis counted about 80 million unique TCR beta chains across the 550 to 700 repertoires, and roughly 10 million of these chains were shared by at least two donors. Raw reads were error-corrected and collapsed into unique sequences by a nearest-neighbor algorithm in which closely related sequences were merged to remove PCR and sequencing errors. CDR3 sequences were aligned to IMGT reference sequences to assign V, D and J gene segments. For a sequence to be retained, a match of at least six nucleotides to both a V gene segment and a J gene segment was required. Rearrangements were called productive when the CDR3 lacked stop codons and stayed in frame with V and J; all others were non-productive. CDR3 was defined according to IMGT convention as the region running from the second conserved V-encoded cysteine to the conserved J-encoded phenylalanine. Sequences without an unambiguous match to a single V gene segment were excluded from the earlier analysis of over 500 of the donors. An earlier analysis of over 450 of the donors classified V segments as functional when productive rearrangements were above 56.7% and as segregating when the standard deviation between donors was above 5%. A statistical classification framework was built for diagnosing cytomegalovirus status from the catalog of TCR beta chain sequences. In a later analysis, TCR nucleotide sequences were compared against IMGT/GENE-DB human TR gene sequences so that V and J genes could be assigned. Using the TCRdist pipeline, a later analysis assigned CDR3 sequences along with most-parsimonious VDJ recombination scenarios. In a later analysis, each TCR beta chain was defined by its CDR3 amino acid sequence together with its V-gene family, and reads without a unique V-gene family were excluded. To address suspected cross-contamination and a sequencing artifact, a later analysis removed a few hundred highly shared, low-generation-probability nucleotide sequences. A later analysis calculated a clonal expansion index for each public chain from normalized within-repertoire ranks of inferred template counts. In a later analysis, generation probabilities were computed using a VDJ recombination model fitted to out-of-frame rearrangements, and the results were checked against IGoR. A later analysis scored TCR-TCR, TCR-HLA and TCR-CMV co-occurrence with hypergeometric tests, applying a repertoire-size bias correction to TCR pairs. A later analysis estimated false discovery rates by permuting HLA or CMV assignments 20 times. In a later analysis, co-occurring TCRs were grouped with DBSCAN, and TCRdist sequence similarity was added when clustering was performed within HLA-allele-positive subsets. Repertoires with fewer than 30,000 or more than 120,000 public chains, plus five repertoires with anomalous nucleotide sharing, were excluded from co-occurrence clustering. TCRdb provides this immuneACCESS table in a form limited to in-frame rearrangements. Some clones are lacking; in checked studies, under half of them reflect an unresolved V gene, and why the rest are absent is not known. The V and J calls and clone size come from that table; D and trimming were worked out from the DNA. The sample table shows about 140,000 clones, and over 75% are seen once. The top ten clones comprise 1.8% of the sample.

As for this clone: There is no known antigen for this receptor. Base quality data are lacking; no much larger clone is found one base away.

What the research found in general, with its limitations: When HLA alleles, especially DR and DQ, strongly co-occurred, attributing TCR associations to individual alleles was difficult. A group of highly shared sequence variants was considered likely to be a technical artifact of the sequencing pipeline. In a later analysis, the rate of TCR association differed among HLA loci, with DRB1 alleles having the most associated TCRs and HLA-C alleles having the fewest. It was suggested by the authors that the approach could potentially be generalized to other disease states and immunological phenotypes. Compared with equally common non-associated chains, HLA-associated TCR beta chains in a later analysis were more clonally expanded and had lower generation probabilities. Because counts were too low, 15 to 20 rarely observed V segments, including chromosome 9 orphons, were left out of the earlier analysis of some 600 of the donors. Roughly uniform sequencing depth across donors was assumed in presence/absence analyses, although this assumption may not hold. Because the 87-base-pair reads could not distinguish some IMGT-functional V segments, including TRBV6-2 and TRBV6-3, those segments were excluded. For the cohort, immune exposure information was limited to CMV serostatus. According to a later genetic analysis, donors in an Asian-associated ancestry cluster had fewer N-insertions in productive TCRs than the approximately 630-donor mean. In vitro tests confirmed that a few of the cytomegalovirus-associated TCR beta chains recognize cytomegalovirus antigens. Because HLA typing was missing for some donors at each locus, association tests included only the typed subset. The study gave a list of more than 150 TCR beta chains associated with cytomegalovirus. In both the original and validation cohorts, the classifier was reported to diagnose cytomegalovirus status with high specificity and sensitivity. An association between a missense DCLRE1C variant and V-gene and J-gene trimming of TCR beta chains was found in a later genetic analysis and replicated in an independent cohort. In a later analysis, most CMV-associated TCR beta chains were found to appear HLA-restricted, with HLA associations seemingly driven largely by CMV exposure. In an earlier analysis of several hundred of the donors, most TCR beta V segments were observed in productive rearrangements about 90% or about 30% of the time, broadly matching IMGT annotations. A further reported finding was that TCR beta sequences accurately predicted the HLA-A and HLA-B alleles for most subjects in the first cohort. Most TCR sequences were observed very rarely across donors, whereas some public TCRs were present in many individuals. A later analysis reported that several top co-occurrence clusters appeared linked to parvovirus B19, influenza, CMV and Epstein-Barr virus. Only TCR beta chains were sequenced in this cohort, and the absence of alpha or paired-chain data limited detectable features. Correlated functional status among segregating V segments might be attributable to linkage disequilibrium, but an unknown experimental factor could not be ruled out. A later analysis associated 15,000 to 20,000 TCR beta sequences with specific HLA alleles at a false discovery rate of 0.05.

The TCR comes from a man between 35 and 55 years old in good health and CMV-seronegative. The rearrangement joined TRBV7-4 to TRBJ2-1; 8 central bases correspond to TRBD2. The sequencing input was PBMCs. The DNA sequence is as follows: TGTGCCAGCAGCTTAGTGGGGGGTAGCGGGAACCCGCGCTACAATGAGCAGTTCTTC. Protein translation: CASSLVGGSGNPRYNEQFF.